The clone carrying this T cell receptor beta chain was detected once. As yet, its antigen is unknown. The data originate from a study of vaccination effects on CD4 cells after COVID-19. Here immunoSEQ multiplex PCR was the method, and the copy in TCRdb shows in-frame clones only, minus some. The data show about 61,000 clones, 80% to 90% seen once. Using viral peptide pools, the ViraFEST assay grew out antigen-specific CD4+ T cells prior to sequencing. It was after 10 days of culture that CD4+ T cells were isolated. The CDR3 is made up of 18 amino acids. Trimming cost V 2 bases and J 9 bases; bases outside gene matches: 15. CDR1 is MRHNA, CDR2 SNTAGT, per germline.

The J gene is TRBJ2-1, the V gene TRBV6-4, with 11 bases aligning to TRBD2. The clonotype originates from a human donor who received a COVID-19 vaccine. The specimen was CD4+ T cells from PBMCs cultured with HCoV-229E spike peptides, collected before COVID-19 vaccination. As DNA, the CDR3 is TGTGCCAGCAGTGACCATTACTTATTTAGCGGGGGGGCCGGTGAGCAGTTCTTC. Translated, it gives CASSDHYLFSGGAGEQFF.